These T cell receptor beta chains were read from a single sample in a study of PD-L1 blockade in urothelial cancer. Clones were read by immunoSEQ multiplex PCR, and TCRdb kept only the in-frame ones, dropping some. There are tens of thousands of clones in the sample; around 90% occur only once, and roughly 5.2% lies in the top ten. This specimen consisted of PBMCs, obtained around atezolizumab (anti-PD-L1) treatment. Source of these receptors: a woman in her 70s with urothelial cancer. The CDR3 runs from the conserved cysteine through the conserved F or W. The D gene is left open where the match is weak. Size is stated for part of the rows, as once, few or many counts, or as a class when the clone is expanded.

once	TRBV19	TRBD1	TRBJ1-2	TGTGCCAGTAGTGGTCGGGACAGACTAACTAGAGGCTACACCTTC	CASSGRDRLTRGYTF
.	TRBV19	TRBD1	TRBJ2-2	TGTGCCAGTAGCTTCACAGGGGTGAACACCGGGGAGCTGTTTTTT	CASSFTGVNTGELFF
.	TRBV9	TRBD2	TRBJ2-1	TGTGCCAGCAGCGTAAGACTAGCGGGGGGGCCGAATGAGCAGTTCTTC	CASSVRLAGGPNEQFF
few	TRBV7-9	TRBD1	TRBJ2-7	TGTGCCAGCAGCTTGGGGACAGCATCATACGAGCAGTACTTC	CASSLGTASYEQYF
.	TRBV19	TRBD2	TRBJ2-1	TGTGCCAGTAGCAAACTAGCGGGTAACAATGAGCAGTTCTTC	CASSKLAGNNEQFF
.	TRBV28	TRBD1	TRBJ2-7	TGTGCCAGCAGTTTGGACAGGCACGAGCAGTACTTC	CASSLDRHEQYF
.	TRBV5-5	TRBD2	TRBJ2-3	TGTGCCAGCATCGATCTCCCGGCGGGGGGCACAGATACGCAGTATTTT	CASIDLPAGGTDTQYF
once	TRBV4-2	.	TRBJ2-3	TGTGCCAGCAGCCAAGGCCACCGGGACCCGGGGGAAGATACGCAGTATTTT	CASSQGHRDPGEDTQYF
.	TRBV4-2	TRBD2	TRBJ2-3	TGTGCCAGCAGCCCCGCCGTGGGAGCGGGGGAAACAGATACGCAGTATTTT	CASSPAVGAGETDTQYF
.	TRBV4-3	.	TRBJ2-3	TGCGCCAGCAGCCAAGAGGCAATACGGCTAGCTTTGACGGATACGCAGTATTTT	CASSQEAIRLALTDTQYF
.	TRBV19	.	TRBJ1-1	TGTGCCAGTAGTATCACAATGAACACTGAAGCTTTCTTT	CASSITMNTEAFF
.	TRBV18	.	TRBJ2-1	TGTGCCAGCTCACCACGGGCGGGTAACTACAATGAGCAGTTCTTC	CASSPRAGNYNEQFF
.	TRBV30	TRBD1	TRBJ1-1	TGTGCCTGTGACAGGGGGCAAACTGTATCTGAAGCTTTCTTT	CACDRGQTVSEAFF
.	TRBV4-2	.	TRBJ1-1	TGTGCCAGCAGCCAAGATGGGGGCTACACTGAAGCTTTCTTT	CASSQDGGYTEAFF
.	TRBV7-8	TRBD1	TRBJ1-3	TGTGCCAGCAGCTTACTCTCGTTGACTGACAGGGAAAAGAACACCATATATTTT	CASSLLSLTDREKNTIYF
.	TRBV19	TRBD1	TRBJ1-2	TGTGCCAGTAGTATAGAATCAGGGGGCGACTATGGCTACACCTTC	CASSIESGGDYGYTF
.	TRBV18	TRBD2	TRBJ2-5	TGTGCCAGCTCACCCGGACTAGCGGACGAACAAGAGACCCAGTACTTC	CASSPGLADEQETQYF
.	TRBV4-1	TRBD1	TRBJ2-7	TGCGCCAGCAGTCCGGTAGCGAGGGGGCGACACGAGCAGTACTTC	CASSPVARGRHEQYF
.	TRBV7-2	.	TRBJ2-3	TGTGCCAGCAGCTTACCGGGACTCCCACCAGATACGCAGTATTTT	CASSLPGLPPDTQYF
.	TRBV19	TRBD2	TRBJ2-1	TGTGCCAGTAGTCCACGACTAGCGGGGGACCACAATGAGCAGTTCTTC	CASSPRLAGDHNEQFF
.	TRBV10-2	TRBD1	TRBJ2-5	TGCGCCAGCACCTCACGACAGGGTCAAGAGACCCAGTACTTC	CASTSRQGQETQYF